These T cell receptor beta chains were read from a single sample in a study of post-analysis software for immune sequencing data. TCRdb called the PCR reads again in MiXCR, with one record for every CDR3 protein. Altogether 380,000 or so distinct CDR3 sequences are present, less than 40% being singletons, with the ten largest covering 13%. Sequences were obtained from blood. The receptors shown here come from a girl aged 5-17 years with multiple sclerosis. Both conserved end residues are part of each CDR3. A D gene is named only where the DNA matches it firmly. A clone size is listed for some rows: how often the clone was seen (once, few, many), or a class if it is expanded.

clone_size	d_call	v_call	j_call	cdr3_nt	cdr3_aa
.	.	TRBV3-1	TRBJ1-6	TGTGCCAGCAGCCAAGAAGCCAGCTCCTATAATTCACCCCTCCACTTT	CASSQEASSYNSPLHF
few	TRBD1	TRBV20-1	TRBJ1-1	TGCAGTGCTAGAGCCAGACAGGGGGCGACTACTGAAGCTTTCTTT	CSARARQGATTEAFF
few	.	TRBV11-2	TRBJ2-5	TGTGCCAGCAGACACGGGCGGGGGCGGGACCAAGAGACCCAGTACTTC	CASRHGRGRDQETQYF
.	.	TRBV6-2/TRBV6-3	TRBJ1-5	TGTGCCAGCAGGACAAGCAATCAGCCCCAGCATTTT	CASRTSNQPQHF
few	.	TRBV7-9	TRBJ1-5	TGTGCCAGCAGCTTCAGCGTGGGGCCCCAGCATTTT	CASSFSVGPQHF
.	.	TRBV5-6	TRBJ2-3	TGTGCCAGCAGCTGGGAACGAGCGGGTGGGCGCGATGCGCAGTATTTT	CASSWERAGGRDAQYF
few	.	TRBV7-2	TRBJ2-1	TGTGCCAGCAGCGTCACACAGGCTCCGAACGAGCAGTTCTTC	CASSVTQAPNEQFF
.	.	TRBV6-2/TRBV6-3	TRBJ2-6	TGTGCCAGCAGTTTCCAACCTTCTGGGGCCAACGTCCTGACTTTC	CASSFQPSGANVLTF
many	.	TRBV6-1	TRBJ1-1	TGTGCCAGCAGCGAATACAGGGTATCTGAAGCTTTCTTT	CASSEYRVSEAFF
.	.	TRBV4-1	TRBJ2-5	TGCGCCAGCAGCCCGGGACCGGGGATACAAGAGACCCAGTACTTC	CASSPGPGIQETQYF
once	TRBD2	TRBV6-6	TRBJ2-5	TGTGCCAGCAGTTACTTCGAGCGGGGGGCAAAAGAGACCCAGTACTTC	CASSYFERGAKETQYF
.	.	TRBV6-5	TRBJ2-5	TGTGCCAGCAGCCAGGGGAGCCGTCAGACCCAGTACTTC	CASSQGSRQTQYF
once	.	TRBV5-1	TRBJ1-2	TGCGCCAGCACCAAGGGGGTCGTCGACTATGGCTACACCTTC	CASTKGVVDYGYTF
.	.	TRBV12-3/TRBV12-4	TRBJ2-3	TGTGCCAGCAGTTTTGGGCTGACAGATACGCAGTATTTT	CASSFGLTDTQYF
.	TRBD1	TRBV20-1	TRBJ2-7	TGCAGTGCTAACCGACAGGGGACGAGCGAGCAGTACTTC	CSANRQGTSEQYF
.	.	TRBV14	TRBJ2-3	TGTGCCAGCAGCCTTACAGGATGGGGGAAATACACAGATACGCAGTATTTT	CASSLTGWGKYTDTQYF
.	.	TRBV10-3	TRBJ1-1	TGTGCCATCAGTGCGGGAGTGAACACTGAAGCTTTCTTT	CAISAGVNTEAFF
.	.	TRBV7-2	TRBJ1-1	TGTGCCAGCAGCTCAGACAGGTTGAACACTGAAGCTTTCTTT	CASSSDRLNTEAFF
.	.	TRBV7-3	TRBJ2-1	TGTGCCAGCAGCAACGCGGGGTTGGGCTCCTACAATGAGCAGTTCTTC	CASSNAGLGSYNEQFF
.	TRBD2	TRBV7-6	TRBJ2-5	TGTGCCAGCAGCTTAGCCATGGCGGGGGGGCCGGAGACCCAGTACTTC	CASSLAMAGGPETQYF
.	.	TRBV9	TRBJ2-6	TGTGCCAGCAGCGTCTCGACAGTCAGCTCTGGGGCCAACGTCCTGACTTTC	CASSVSTVSSGANVLTF
few	TRBD2	TRBV20-1	TRBJ2-3	TGCAGTGCGCTTACTAGCGGGGGGATAGGTACGCAGTATTTT	CSALTSGGIGTQYF
.	.	TRBV9	TRBJ2-2	TGTGCCAGCAGCGTAGGGAACGGACCTGCCGGGGAGCTGTTTTTT	CASSVGNGPAGELFF
.	.	TRBV19	TRBJ2-5	TGTGCCAGTAGTATAGAGAACGGCTTGGAGCAGTACTTC	CASSIENGLEQYF
many	.	TRBV27	TRBJ2-7	TGTGCCAGCAGTCCTGGGACAAACTACGAGCAGTACTTC	CASSPGTNYEQYF
.	.	TRBV12-3/TRBV12-4	TRBJ1-5	TGTGCCAGCAGAAGCGAGGGTGGGCAGCCCCAGCATTTT	CASRSEGGQPQHF
.	.	TRBV10-3	TRBJ2-3	TGTGCCATCAGTAACCGGACAGAAAATACGCAGTATTTT	CAISNRTENTQYF
.	.	TRBV5-1	TRBJ2-7	TGCGCCAGCAGCTTAGAGGACTACTCCTACGAGCAGTACTTC	CASSLEDYSYEQYF
.	.	TRBV28	TRBJ2-6	TGTGCCAGCAGCCTACAGCTCAACTCTGGGGCCAACGTCCTGACTTTC	CASSLQLNSGANVLTF
few	.	TRBV20-1	TRBJ2-7	TGCAGTGCTAGTAGCCAGGGAGACGAGCAGTACTTC	CSASSQGDEQYF
many	.	TRBV6-5	TRBJ1-2	TGTGCCACCTACCGGGGGCAGGCCTATGGCTACACCTTC	CATYRGQAYGYTF
few	TRBD2	TRBV7-2	TRBJ2-1	TGTGCCTCTGGGACTAGCAATGAGCAGTTCTTC	CASGTSNEQFF
few	.	TRBV7-2	TRBJ2-1	TGTGCCAGCAGCTTAATGAGTGGCAGGGGAATATACAATGAGCAGTTCTTC	CASSLMSGRGIYNEQFF
few	.	TRBV10-3	TRBJ2-2	TGTGCCATCAGTGAGGAGGGGCTCCAAAACACCGGGGAGCTGTTTTTT	CAISEEGLQNTGELFF
.	TRBD1	TRBV6-1	TRBJ1-5	TGTGCCAGCAGTGAAGAGGGGGCAGGGCCCGCCAATCAGCCCCAGCATTTT	CASSEEGAGPANQPQHF
.	TRBD1	TRBV20-1	TRBJ1-6	TGCAGTGCCCAACAGGGGAATAATTCACCCCTCCACTTT	CSAQQGNNSPLHF
.	.	TRBV4-3	TRBJ2-1	TGCGCCAGCAGCCAAGTCGTCGGGGGCCGGGATGAGCAGTTCTTC	CASSQVVGGRDEQFF
few	.	TRBV6-5	TRBJ2-5	TGTGCCAGCAGTTACTCGGGCAGGGAAGCGGGAGAGACCCAGTACTTC	CASSYSGREAGETQYF
.	.	TRBV15	TRBJ2-7	TGTGTCACCAGCAGAGCCCTAAAGGACGAGCAGTACTTC	CVTSRALKDEQYF
few	.	TRBV4-1	TRBJ2-1	TGCGCCAGCAGCCAACCCAGGGGGGGATTCTACAATGAGCAGTTCTTC	CASSQPRGGFYNEQFF
few	.	TRBV29-1	TRBJ1-2	TGCAGCGTTGAAGAAGGGAACTATGGTGGCTACACCTTC	CSVEEGNYGGYTF
few	TRBD1	TRBV13	TRBJ2-6	TGTGCCAGCAGCTTGGGACAGGGGGAATTAACGGCCAACGTCCTGACTTTC	CASSLGQGELTANVLTF
few	.	TRBV20-1	TRBJ1-5	TGCAGTGCTAGCCCGGGGCTAGCAGGGCAGCCCCAGCATTTT	CSASPGLAGQPQHF
few	TRBD2	TRBV6-5	TRBJ2-5	TGTGCCAGCAGTCAGACTAGCGGGGGGGCAGAGACCCAGTACTTC	CASSQTSGGAETQYF
.	TRBD2	TRBV12-3/TRBV12-4	TRBJ2-7	TGTGCCAGCAGTTTAGCGATAGCGGGGTACGAGCAGTACTTC	CASSLAIAGYEQYF
.	.	TRBV27	TRBJ1-5	TGTGCCAGCAGCGCCGGGCAGGGACTCAATCAGCCCCAGCATTTT	CASSAGQGLNQPQHF
.	TRBD2	TRBV7-2	TRBJ2-3	TGTGCCAGCACCCTAGGGAGGGGCAGCACAGATACGCAGTATTTT	CASTLGRGSTDTQYF
.	TRBD2	TRBV7-9	TRBJ2-3	TGTGCCAGCAGCTCTCGGGGGGGCCGGAGCACAGATACGCAGTATTTT	CASSSRGGRSTDTQYF
.	.	TRBV7-9	TRBJ1-6	TGTGCCAGCGGTGAGCAGGGCGATTCACCCCTCCACTTT	CASGEQGDSPLHF
.	.	TRBV4-1	TRBJ2-7	TGCGCCAGCAGCCAAGCGGATGGGGCCTACGAGCAGTACTTC	CASSQADGAYEQYF
.	TRBD2	TRBV25-1	TRBJ2-3	TGTGCCAGCAGTGATTCCCTAGCGGGAGGCACAGATACGCAGTATTTT	CASSDSLAGGTDTQYF
.	.	TRBV5-5	TRBJ1-4	TGTGCCAGCAGCTTGGGGGGGCACGGTGAAAAACTGTTTTTT	CASSLGGHGEKLFF
.	.	TRBV2	TRBJ1-1	TGTGCCAGCAGCGGGGCCGACACTGAAGCTTTCTTT	CASSGADTEAFF
.	.	TRBV20-1	TRBJ1-2	TGCAGTGCTAGGGAGACACTCTATGGCTACACCTTC	CSARETLYGYTF
.	.	TRBV7-9	TRBJ1-1	TGTGCCAGCAGCCTATCGCCCTCAGGAGCTTTCTTT	CASSLSPSGAFF
few	.	TRBV28	TRBJ1-5	TGTGCCAGCAGTTTAGATATAGGGGGGCATCAGCCCCAGCATTTT	CASSLDIGGHQPQHF
few	TRBD1	TRBV5-6	TRBJ2-7	TGTGCCAGCAGCCGCCGACAGGGAAGGTACGAGCAGTACTTC	CASSRRQGRYEQYF
few	.	TRBV5-6	TRBJ1-6	TGTGCCAGCAGCTTGGGACAGATAAATTCACCCCTCCACTTT	CASSLGQINSPLHF
.	.	TRBV7-9	TRBJ1-1	TGTGCCAGCAGCCAGAGGTCGGGGAACACTGAAGCTTTCTTT	CASSQRSGNTEAFF